The TCR beta chain described here comes from a study of early T cells in non-severe SARS-CoV-2 infection. Study findings and constraints: There was a bias toward anti-spike CD8 responses in VDJdb matching, which missed private and CD4 specificities.

Individually, cDNA molecules had unique molecular identifiers attached to them. TCRdb re-analysed the 5' RACE reads in MiXCR, keeping a single row per CDR3 protein. Of roughly 53,000 distinct CDR3 sequences in the sample, under 9% were seen once. The CDR3 has 14 amino acids. Germline V gene data show CDR1 as MNHNS and CDR2 as SASEGT. The ends lost 7 bases at V and 7 bases at J; junction bases unmatched: 8. With regard to this clonotype: The target antigen is unknown.

Sequencing was performed on whole blood, taken at baseline. The sequence derives from an adult who was a healthcare worker with PCR-confirmed SARS-CoV-2 infection or an uninfected control (not recorded which). The rearrangement links TRBV6-1 to TRBJ2-2; TRBD2 matches 8 bases. CDR3 DNA: TGTGCCAGCAAAGCCAGCGGGGGCCTCGGGGAGCTGTTTTTT. Protein product: CASKASGGLGELFF.